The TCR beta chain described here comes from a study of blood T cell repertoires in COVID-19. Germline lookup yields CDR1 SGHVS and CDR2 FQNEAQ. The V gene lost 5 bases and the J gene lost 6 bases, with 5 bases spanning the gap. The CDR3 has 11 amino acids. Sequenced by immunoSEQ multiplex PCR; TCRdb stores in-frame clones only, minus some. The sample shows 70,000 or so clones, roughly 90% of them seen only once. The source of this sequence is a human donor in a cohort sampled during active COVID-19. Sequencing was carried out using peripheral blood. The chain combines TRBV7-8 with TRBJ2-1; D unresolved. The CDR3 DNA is TGTGCCAGCAGCCCCGGCAATGAGCAGTTCTTC. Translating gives CASSPGNEQFF.